The next 24 T cell receptor beta chains were all read from a single sample in a study of blood T cells in healthy people across ages. A J-beta primer mix and a sample-barcoded 5' primer were used in a second PCR of roughly 6 to 12 cycles. TCRdb reprocessed the 5' RACE reads with MiXCR, giving one entry per CDR3 protein. The table has 650,000 to 900,000 distinct CDR3 sequences, approximately 65% seen once. The material sequenced was blood. Receptors originate from a man aged 25-40 years in good health.

This clonotype was observed a handful of times. The chain recombines TRBV7-3 with TRBJ2-6; no clear D gene. CDR3 length: 16 residues. Germline lookup yields CDR1 SGHTA and CDR2 FQGTGA. With 5 bases removed from V and 1 base from J, the gap between germline ends came to 12 bases. The CDR3: CASSTAGLSGANVLTF. The DNA for the CDR3 is TGTGCCAGCAGCACCGCCGGGCTATCTGGGGCCAACGTCCTGACTTTC.

The chain carries TRBV10-3 and TRBJ1-1; 8 bases map to TRBD1. The V gene's germline CDR1 is ENHRY and CDR2 SYGVKD. The CDR3 spans 15 residues. V shed 2 bases and J 5 bases; nucleotides not matched to a gene: 7. CDR3 nucleotide sequence: TGTGCCATCAGTGAGGACAGGGGTACTAAGACTGAAGCTTTCTTT. This codes for CAISEDRGTKTEAFF.

The V and J genes are TRBV20-1 and TRBJ2-7; TRBD2 aligns across 11 bases. The length of the CDR3 is 15 residues. V lost 2 bases to trimming and J lost 0 bases; unmatched junction nucleotides: 3. Germline-derived CDR1 and CDR2 are DFQATT and SNEGSKA (reference sequence). This CDR3 reads CSARTLAGGSYEQYF. The CDR3 nucleotides read TGCAGTGCTAGAACCCTAGCGGGGGGCTCCTACGAGCAGTACTTC.

The chain joins TRBV2 to TRBJ2-1; 10 nucleotides agree with TRBD1. The CDR3 extends over 16 amino acids. Germline V gives CDR1 SNHLY, CDR2 FYNNEI. Trimming removed 3 bases from V and 7 bases from J; junction bases left unmatched: 9. CDR3 sequence: CASSDLTGGNRNEQFF. CDR3 coding DNA: TGTGCCAGCAGTGACTTGACAGGGGGCAATCGGAATGAGCAGTTCTTC.

This clonotype has just a few counts. The chain recombines TRBV20-1 with TRBJ2-5; 9 nucleotides align to TRBD2. This CDR3 has 15 residues. With 6 bases clipped from V and 1 base from J, the junction kept 9 bases outside the gene matches. Germline V gene sequence: CDR1 DFQATT, CDR2 SNEGSKA (reference sequence). The CDR3 sequence is CSARLLAGIQETQYF. CDR3 bases: TGCAGTGCCCGCCTCCTAGCGGGGATCCAAGAGACCCAGTACTTC.

The rearrangement uses TRBV20-1 and TRBJ1-1, with TRBD1 as a possible D gene (5 bases). The V gene lost 2 bases and the J gene lost 0 bases, with 13 bases spanning the gap. CDR1 is DFQATT and CDR2 is SNEGSKA in the germline V gene (reference sequence). The CDR3 is 15 residues long. In DNA, the CDR3 is TGCAGTGCTAGACAGGGAGCGATCATGAACACTGAAGCTTTCTTT. Protein sequence: CSARQGAIMNTEAFF.

The rearrangement links TRBV5-1 to TRBJ2-1; D remains ambiguous. The V gene lost 0 bases and the J gene lost 10 bases, with 11 bases spanning the gap. The CDR3 covers 13 residues. The V gene's germline CDR1 is SGHRS and CDR2 YFSETQ. The CDR3 sequence: CASSLAVSGEQFF. The DNA for the CDR3 is TGCGCCAGCAGCTTGGCGGTCTCCGGGGAGCAGTTCTTC.

The chain recombines TRBV29-1 with TRBJ2-3; TRBD1 matches 7 bases. V shed 5 bases and J 6 bases; nucleotides not matched to a gene: 8. Germline CDR1 and CDR2: SQVTM and ANQGSEA. This CDR3 has 13 residues. The CDR3 here is CSVWDSVRDTQYF. The CDR3 DNA reads TGCAGCGTTTGGGACAGCGTAAGGGATACGCAGTATTTT.

This clonotype was seen many times. Its ends do not fully match the called genes, so a read error is possible. The chain employs TRBV7-2 and TRBJ2-5; 12 bases match TRBD2. This CDR3 contains 14 residues. Germline assignment: CDR1 SGHTA and CDR2 FQGNSA. The CDR3 loop is CASSLAGGRETQYF. The CDR3 DNA is TGTGCCAGCAGCCTAGCGGGGGGGAGAGAGACCCAGTACTTC.

This sequence joins TRBV29-1 and TRBJ1-1; a possible D gene is TRBD1 (5 bases). Trimming left V 3 bases short and J 4 bases short, with 9 bases between. The CDR3 is 12 residues long. CDR1 and CDR2 (germline): SQVTM, ANQGSEA. The CDR3 here is CSVEERGTEAFF. The CDR3 bases are TGCAGCGTTGAGGAGAGGGGCACTGAAGCTTTCTTT. Filled out from reference TRBV29-1 and TRBJ1-1, the complete variable domain reads SAVISQKPSRDICQRGTSLTIQCQVDSQVTMMFWYRQQPGQSLTLIATANQGSEATYESGFVIDKFPISRPNLTFSTLTVSNMSPEDSSIYLCSVEERGTEAFFGQGTRLTVV.

The rearrangement uses TRBV7-9 and TRBJ1-5; tentative D call: TRBD1 (5 bases). The CDR3 totals 15 residues. The germline CDR1 and CDR2 sequences are SEHNR and FQNEAQ (reference sequence). Trimming removed 5 bases from V and 5 bases from J, with 16 bases in between. This CDR3 is CASSPLGTGDQPQHF. The CDR3 coding sequence is TGTGCCAGCAGCCCTTTGGGGACCGGGGATCAGCCCCAGCATTTT. Based on the CDR3 plus reference TRBV7-9 and TRBJ1-5, the full variable domain is DTGVSQNPRHKITKRGQNVTFRCDPISEHNRLYWYRQTLGQGPEFLTYFQNEAQLEKSRLLSDRFSAERPKGSFSTLEIQRTEQGDSAMYLCASSPLGTGDQPQHFGDGTRLSIL.

This clonotype was counted at least ten times. The chain links TRBV10-3 to TRBJ2-7; no firm D call. This CDR3 is built from 14 residues. Trimming took 10 bases from V and 0 from J, leaving 16 bases between them. Germline lookup yields CDR1 ENHRY and CDR2 SYGVKD. The CDR3 nucleotides read TGTGCCACTACTGATTCTACCAGCTCCTACGAGCAGTACTTC. It specifies CATTDSTSSYEQYF.

The chain recombines TRBV4-3 with TRBJ2-1, with 9 bases that match TRBD1. The V and J ends lost 1 base and 8 bases, in that order; junction bases with no gene match: 3. The CDR3 is 14 amino acids. Germline CDR1 LGHNA, CDR2 YSLEER. CDR3 coding DNA: TGCGCCAGCAGCCAAGGGACAGGGGATTATGAGCAGTTCTTC. Amino acids: CASSQGTGDYEQFF.

This clonotype was picked up a small number of times. The gene calls are TRBV6-6 and TRBJ1-2; unclear D gene. From germline, CDR1 is MNHNY and CDR2 SVGAGI (reference sequence). The CDR3 extends over 12 amino acids. V dropped 7 bases and J dropped 4 bases, with 10 bases sitting between them. The CDR3 coding sequence is TGTGCCAGCACCTCAGACCTCTATGGCTACACCTTC. Its translation: CASTSDLYGYTF.

The V call is TRBV7-2, the J call TRBJ2-5, with 16 bases aligning to TRBD2. The CDR3 sequence is 19 residues long. Unmatched junction bases numbered 8, after V lost 3 bases and J lost 1 base. Germline V gives CDR1 SGHTA, CDR2 FQGNSA. The CDR3 sequence is CASSLSSGTSGGGQETQYF. CDR3 DNA sequence: TGTGCCAGCAGCTTGAGTTCCGGGACTAGCGGGGGGGGCCAAGAGACCCAGTACTTC.

About this clonotype: Germline is not matched at one junction end, which may reflect a read error. The genes are TRBV7-2 and TRBJ2-3; 11 nucleotides agree with TRBD2. The CDR3 sequence is 15 residues long. Germline V gene data show CDR1 as SGHTA and CDR2 as FQGNSA. This CDR3 is CASSFSGGAVDTQYF. The DNA for the CDR3 is TGTGCTAGCAGCTTTAGCGGGGGGGCGGTAGATACGCAGTATTTT.

J is TRBJ2-2 and V is TRBV20-1; TRBD1 might be the D (6 bases). V was pared by 2 bases and J by 1 base, with 17 bases between. Germline values: CDR1 DFQATT, CDR2 SNEGSKA (reference sequence). This CDR3 contains 17 residues. The CDR3 nucleotides read TGCAGTGCTAGACTACCAGGGGCGAGAGTGAACACCGGGGAGCTGTTTTTT. Its translation: CSARLPGARVNTGELFF.

This clonotype was detected once. At one end the junction does not follow the germline gene, possibly because of a read error. The chain joins TRBV14 to TRBJ2-4, with D maybe TRBD1 (6 bases). The CDR3 spans 15 residues. Germline lookup yields CDR1 SGHDN and CDR2 FVKESK. The CDR3 DNA reads as TGTGCCAGCAACCAAGATCAGAGACAGGTCCCACTATCGTACTTC. It is translated as CASNQDQRQVPLSYF.

This clonotype has only a few counts. The chain is built from TRBV27 and TRBJ2-7; D is uncertain. Trimming took off 0 bases at V and 2 bases at J, with 8 bases between the two ends. CDR3 length equals 14 residues. The germline gives CDR1 MNHEY, CDR2 SMNVEV (reference sequence). The DNA for the CDR3 is TGTGCCAGCAGTTTATCGACCAAGACCTACGAGCAGTACTTC. Amino acid sequence: CASSLSTKTYEQYF.

This sequence joins TRBV12-3 or TRBV12-4 and TRBJ1-2, with a weak D call TRBD1 (5 bases). The V and J ends lost 6 bases and 5 bases respectively, with 10 bases between them. The CDR3 spans 12 residues. Here the CDR3 DNA reads TGTGCCAGCAGCTCGTGGGGGTATGGCTACACCTTC. It yields the protein CASSSWGYGYTF.

This sequence joins TRBV7-2 and TRBJ2-7, with TRBD2 identical over 10 bases. V shed 1 base, J shed 4 bases, and the junction held 7 bases outside the gene matches. The CDR3 is made up of 16 amino acids. Germline V gives CDR1 SGHTA, CDR2 FQGNSA. CDR3 residues: CASSLDTSGVGYEQYF. The DNA of the CDR3 is TGTGCCAGCAGCTTAGACACTAGCGGGGTAGGGTACGAGCAGTACTTC. The full variable domain, with the rest looked up from reference TRBV7-2 and TRBJ2-7, is GAGVSQSPSNKVTEKGKDVELRCDPISGHTALYWYRQSLGQGLEFLIYFQGNSAPDKSGLPSDRFSAERTGGSVSTLTIQRTQQEDSAVYLCASSLDTSGVGYEQYFGPGTRLTVT.

The gene calls are TRBV29-1 and TRBJ2-1, with 8 bases fitting TRBD1. V shed 6 bases and J 10 bases; nucleotides not matched to a gene: 8. The CDR3 has 12 residues. In germline, CDR1 is SQVTM, CDR2 ANQGSEA. The CDR3: CSVGNRGEEQFF. CDR3 nucleotides: TGCAGCGTCGGAAACAGGGGGGAAGAGCAGTTCTTC.

V is TRBV6-4 and J is TRBJ1-4, with D unresolved. Trimming pared 8 bases from V and 0 bases from J, leaving 10 bases between. Looked up from germline, CDR1 is MRHNA and CDR2 is SNTAGT. The CDR3 is made up of 14 amino acids. CDR3 nucleotide sequence: TGTGCCAGCCTTTTTTTTGCAACTAATGAAAAACTGTTTTTT. Protein: CASLFFATNEKLFF.

The J gene is TRBJ1-1, the V gene TRBV12-3 or TRBV12-4; 10 positions agree with TRBD1. V trimming: 7 bases; J trimming: 5 bases; junction bases outside the gene matches: 7. CDR3 length equals 14 residues. The DNA for the CDR3 is TGTGCCAGCACTCTGACAGGGGGCGCGACTGAAGCTTTCTTT. It translates to CASTLTGGATEAFF.